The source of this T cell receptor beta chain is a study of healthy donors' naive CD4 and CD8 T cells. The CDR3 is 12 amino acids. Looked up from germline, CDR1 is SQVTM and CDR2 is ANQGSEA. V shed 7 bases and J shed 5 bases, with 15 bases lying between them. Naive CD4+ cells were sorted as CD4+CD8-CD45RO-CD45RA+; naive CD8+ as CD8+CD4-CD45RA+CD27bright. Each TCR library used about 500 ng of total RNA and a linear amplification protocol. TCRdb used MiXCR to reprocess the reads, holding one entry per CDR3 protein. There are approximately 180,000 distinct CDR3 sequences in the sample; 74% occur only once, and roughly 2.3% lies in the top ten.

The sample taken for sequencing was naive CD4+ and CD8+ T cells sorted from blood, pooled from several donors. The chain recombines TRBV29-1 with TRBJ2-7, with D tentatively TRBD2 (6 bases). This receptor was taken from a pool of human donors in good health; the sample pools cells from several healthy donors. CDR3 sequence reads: CSGVSRGNEQYF. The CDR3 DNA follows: TGCAGCGGTGTCTCGCGGGGAAACGAGCAGTACTTC.